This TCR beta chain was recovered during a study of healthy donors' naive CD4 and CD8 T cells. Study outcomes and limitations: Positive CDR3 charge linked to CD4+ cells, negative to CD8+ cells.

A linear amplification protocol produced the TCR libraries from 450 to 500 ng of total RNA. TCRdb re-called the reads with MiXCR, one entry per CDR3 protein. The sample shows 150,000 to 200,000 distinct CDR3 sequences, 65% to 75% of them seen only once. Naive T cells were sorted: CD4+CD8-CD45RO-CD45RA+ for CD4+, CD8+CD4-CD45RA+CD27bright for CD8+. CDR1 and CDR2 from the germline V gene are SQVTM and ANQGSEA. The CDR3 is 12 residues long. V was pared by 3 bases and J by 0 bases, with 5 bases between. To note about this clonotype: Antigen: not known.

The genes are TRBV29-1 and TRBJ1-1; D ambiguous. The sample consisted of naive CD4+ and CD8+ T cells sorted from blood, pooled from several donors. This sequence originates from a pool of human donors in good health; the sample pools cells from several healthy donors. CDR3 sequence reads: CSVDRMNTEAFF. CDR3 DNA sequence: TGCAGCGTTGATCGGATGAACACTGAAGCTTTCTTT.